The source of this T cell receptor (beta chain) is a study of blood T cell repertoires in COVID-19. Background on the study: Italy, Spain and the United States were the sources of the convalescent and acute COVID-19 samples. From T cells, B-cell-depleted T cells, or PBMCs came the material, which was cDNA or gDNA.

The trim removed 5 bases at V and 8 bases at J, leaving 4 bases unmatched. The CDR3 has 14 residues. Germline loops: CDR1 ENHRY, CDR2 SYGVKD. Original handling: Scientists estimated how many nucleated cells there were by amplifying reference gene primers. Sequencing used immunoSEQ multiplex PCR; TCRdb keeps in-frame clones, though not all of them. For V, J and clone size, that table is used; D and trimming come from the DNA. The sample has some 220,000 clones; over 70% are singletons. The clonotype was recovered from a woman in her seventies with acute or convalescent COVID-19. Sequencing used peripheral blood. The chain couples TRBV10-3 to TRBJ2-1, with 12 positions matching TRBD2. The CDR3 spells CAISPSGGADEQFF. The CDR3 bases are TGTGCCATCAGTCCTAGCGGGGGGGCTGATGAGCAGTTCTTC.